This T cell receptor beta chain was recovered during a study of blood T cell repertoires in COVID-19. For the study at large: COVID-19 samples from acute and convalescent phases originated in the United States, Italy and Spain. T cells, B-cell-depleted T cells, or PBMCs supplied cDNA or gDNA.

Authors' analysis steps: Amplified reference gene primers provided the basis for estimating nucleated cell counts. The table came from immunoSEQ multiplex PCR; TCRdb's copy has only in-frame clones and leaves some out. For V, J and clone size, that table is used; D and trimming come from the DNA. This table has 93,000 or so clones, 85% to 90% appearing once. The clonotype originates from a human donor in a cohort sampled during active COVID-19. What was sequenced was peripheral blood.

The CDR3 DNA reads as TGTGCCAGCAGTACCGTCCAGCGGTATGGCTACACCTTC. Protein: CASSTVQRYGYTF. V usage is TRBV12-3 or TRBV12-4 and J usage is TRBJ1-2; D gene uncertain. Deletions cut 5 bases from V and 5 bases from J, with 12 bases between. The CDR3 is 13 amino acids.